These T cell receptor beta chains were read from a single sample in a study of STAT5B mutations in CD4+ large granular lymphocyte leukemia. Generated by immunoSEQ multiplex PCR, the TCRdb table keeps only in-frame clones and is missing some. The sample includes 20,000 to 25,000 clones, around two thirds of them seen just once. Sequencing was carried out using CD4+ T cells from blood buffy coats. Receptors were obtained from a human donor in good health. CDR3s include the opening cysteine and the closing phenylalanine or tryptophan. D genes are given only for firm matches. Clone size is stated in some rows and not others, as once, few, many or a class when expanded.

CDR3aa: CASSIQRYYNEQFF
CDR3nt: TGTGCCAGTAGTATACAGCGTTACTACAATGAGCAGTTCTTC
j_gene: TRBJ2-1
len: 14
d_gene: -
abundance: few
v_gene: TRBV19

CDR3aa: CASRTGGVGGGELFF
CDR3nt: TGTGCCAGCAGGACCGGGGGGGTCGGCGGCGGGGAGCTGTTTTTT
j_gene: TRBJ2-2
len: 15
d_gene: TRBD2
abundance: -
v_gene: TRBV28

CDR3aa: CASTEWGYTEAFF
CDR3nt: TGTGCCAGCACTGAATGGGGTTACACTGAAGCTTTCTTT
j_gene: TRBJ1-1
len: 13
d_gene: -
abundance: -
v_gene: TRBV5-6

CDR3aa: CAWRGIGQPGEQYF
CDR3nt: TGTGCCTGGAGGGGGATAGGGCAGCCGGGCGAGCAGTACTTC
j_gene: TRBJ2-7
len: 14
d_gene: -
abundance: -
v_gene: TRBV30

CDR3aa: CASIKDSSRPQHF
CDR3nt: TGTGCCAGCATCAAAGACAGCTCTCGGCCCCAGCATTTT
j_gene: TRBJ1-5
len: 13
d_gene: -
abundance: -
v_gene: TRBV28

CDR3aa: CASSVDGGRGTGELFF
CDR3nt: TGTGCCAGCAGCGTAGATGGGGGGCGCGGCACCGGGGAGCTGTTTTTT
j_gene: TRBJ2-2
len: 16
d_gene: -
abundance: -
v_gene: TRBV9

CDR3aa: CAGRPAGANTGELFF
CDR3nt: TGTGCCGGTAGACCAGCGGGAGCGAACACCGGGGAGCTGTTTTTT
j_gene: TRBJ2-2
len: 15
d_gene: TRBD2
abundance: -
v_gene: TRBV28

CDR3aa: CATSRDRLPSMTMNTEAFF
CDR3nt: TGTGCCACCAGCAGAGATCGACTCCCATCGATGACTATGAACACTGAAGCTTTCTTT
j_gene: TRBJ1-1
len: 19
d_gene: -
abundance: few
v_gene: TRBV15

CDR3aa: CASSHLPGHRAYNEQFF
CDR3nt: TGTGCCAGCAGCCACTTACCGGGACATCGAGCCTACAATGAGCAGTTCTTC
j_gene: TRBJ2-1
len: 17
d_gene: -
abundance: once
v_gene: TRBV14

CDR3aa: CASSIDARHMNTEAFF
CDR3nt: TGTGCCAGTAGTATAGACGCCAGGCACATGAACACTGAAGCTTTCTTT
j_gene: TRBJ1-1
len: 16
d_gene: -
abundance: -
v_gene: TRBV19

CDR3aa: CASSQKLAGETKNIQYF
CDR3nt: TGTGCCAGCAGCCAGAAACTAGCGGGAGAAACCAAAAACATTCAGTACTTC
j_gene: TRBJ2-4
len: 17
d_gene: TRBD2
abundance: once
v_gene: TRBV14

CDR3aa: CASSLGGQGGEQFF
CDR3nt: TGTGCCAGCAGCTTAGGCGGACAGGGCGGTGAGCAGTTCTTC
j_gene: TRBJ2-1
len: 14
d_gene: TRBD1
abundance: -
v_gene: TRBV13

CDR3aa: CATRDSSGANVLTF
CDR3nt: TGTGCCACCCGAGATAGCTCTGGGGCCAACGTCCTGACTTTC
j_gene: TRBJ2-6
len: 14
d_gene: -
abundance: -
v_gene: TRBV10-3

CDR3aa: CASSPGATGGWDEQFF
CDR3nt: TGTGCCAGCAGCCCAGGGGCGACAGGGGGTTGGGATGAGCAGTTCTTC
j_gene: TRBJ2-1
len: 16
d_gene: TRBD1
abundance: -
v_gene: TRBV5-4

CDR3aa: CASSDVGTMKETQYF
CDR3nt: TGTGCCAGCAGTGACGTCGGGACTATGAAAGAGACCCAGTACTTC
j_gene: TRBJ2-5
len: 15
d_gene: TRBD2
abundance: few
v_gene: TRBV27

CDR3aa: CASSQDLNFETQYF
CDR3nt: TGCGCCAGCAGCCAAGATCTGAACTTTGAGACCCAGTACTTC
j_gene: TRBJ2-5
len: 14
d_gene: -
abundance: few
v_gene: TRBV4-1

CDR3aa: CASRIQEGLEAFF
CDR3nt: TGTGCCAGTAGGATACAAGAGGGTTTGGAGGCTTTCTTT
j_gene: TRBJ1-1
len: 13
d_gene: -
abundance: -
v_gene: TRBV19

CDR3aa: CASSESRRTGEQFF
CDR3nt: TGCGCCAGCAGTGAGTCGAGAAGGACGGGCGAGCAGTTCTTC
j_gene: TRBJ2-1
len: 14
d_gene: -
abundance: -
v_gene: TRBV10-2

CDR3aa: CASSLGLEAFF
CDR3nt: TGTGCCAGCAGTTTGGGACTGGAAGCTTTCTTT
j_gene: TRBJ1-1
len: 11
d_gene: -
abundance: -
v_gene: TRBV28

CDR3aa: CASSRSGGYNEQFF
CDR3nt: TGCGCCAGCAGCCGCTCAGGGGGCTACAATGAGCAGTTCTTC
j_gene: TRBJ2-1
len: 14
d_gene: TRBD1
abundance: -
v_gene: TRBV10-1

CDR3aa: CASSASGQGTYEQYF
CDR3nt: TGTGCCAGCAGCGCTTCGGGACAGGGAACCTACGAGCAGTACTTC
j_gene: TRBJ2-7
len: 15
d_gene: TRBD1
abundance: -
v_gene: TRBV7-9

CDR3aa: CACLNNTDTYGYTF
CDR3nt: TGTGCCTGCCTCAACAACACAGATACCTATGGCTACACCTTC
j_gene: TRBJ1-2
len: 14
d_gene: -
abundance: -
v_gene: TRBV30

CDR3aa: CASSPETGRNYGYTF
CDR3nt: TGTGCCAGCAGCCCTGAGACAGGGCGAAACTATGGCTACACCTTC
j_gene: TRBJ1-2
len: 15
d_gene: TRBD1
abundance: -
v_gene: TRBV4-2

CDR3aa: CATSKGRLTEAFF
CDR3nt: TGTGCCACCAGCAAGGGGCGACTCACTGAAGCTTTCTTT
j_gene: TRBJ1-1
len: 13
d_gene: -
abundance: few
v_gene: TRBV15

CDR3aa: CASSWASTDTQYF
CDR3nt: TGTGCCAGCAGTTGGGCTAGCACAGATACGCAGTATTTT
j_gene: TRBJ2-3
len: 13
d_gene: -
abundance: -
v_gene: TRBV7-2

CDR3aa: CASSLGLAGGPDTQYF
CDR3nt: TGTGCCAGCAGCTTAGGACTAGCGGGGGGCCCGGATACGCAGTATTTT
j_gene: TRBJ2-3
len: 16
d_gene: TRBD2
abundance: -
v_gene: TRBV7-6

CDR3aa: CASSASGTYEQYF
CDR3nt: TGTGCCAGCAGCGCGAGCGGAACCTACGAGCAGTACTTC
j_gene: TRBJ2-7
len: 13
d_gene: -
abundance: -
v_gene: TRBV9

CDR3aa: CSVELAGGNQPQHF
CDR3nt: TGCAGCGTTGAGTTGGCAGGGGGCAATCAGCCCCAGCATTTT
j_gene: TRBJ1-5
len: 14
d_gene: -
abundance: few
v_gene: TRBV29-1

CDR3aa: CASSRDSEEKLFF
CDR3nt: TGTGCCAGCAGCCGGGACAGCGAGGAAAAACTGTTTTTT
j_gene: TRBJ1-4
len: 13
d_gene: TRBD1
abundance: once
v_gene: TRBV11-2